This section outlines one T cell receptor beta chain sequence together with its context. This sample is part of a study of radiotherapy plus CTLA-4 blockade in lung cancer. The CDR3 has 13 residues. V shed 5 bases and J shed 3 bases, with 11 bases lying between them. CDR1 and CDR2 from the germline V gene are MNHNS and SASEGT. Data came from immunoSEQ multiplex PCR; TCRdb stores just in-frame clones and leaves some out. This table holds about 72,000 clones, more than 75% found once. This chain links TRBV6-1 with TRBJ2-7, with D unclear. This receptor was obtained from a human donor with non-small cell lung cancer who had a complete response to radiotherapy plus ipilimumab. The input for sequencing was peripheral blood, taken from a patient treated with radiotherapy plus ipilimumab. The CDR3 sequence: CASSPTKIYEQYF. Here the CDR3 DNA reads TGTGCCAGCAGTCCGACAAAAATCTACGAGCAGTACTTC.